Presented here are 9 T cell receptor beta chains from one specimen sequenced in a study of breast tumors, draining lymph nodes, adjacent tissues (dated by TCRdb to 2016 to 2017). Library preparation used multiplex PCR. Sequencing relied on an Illumina HiSeq 2000. Through fastp at Q25 and MiXCR, TCRdb rebuilt clones from the public reads, retaining in-frame beta chains. Identical CDR3 proteins give one entry, which carries the most common genes and DNA. The sample includes 30,000 to 40,000 distinct CDR3 sequences, with 36% observed a single time. Around 9.9% of the sample goes to the ten largest clones. Sequencing was done on a sample of breast tumor tissue. The receptors were gathered from a female donor with breast cancer. Some clones in this sample may be carry-over from other donors' samples.

Ten or more counts support this clonotype. This sequence joins TRBV2 and TRBJ2-1, with D unclear. V lost 6 bases, J lost 3 bases, and 3 bases lay in between. There are 11 residues in the CDR3. CDR1 is SNHLY, CDR2 FYNNEI, per germline. The CDR3 DNA is TGTGCCAGCAGGGACTACAATGAGCAGTTCTTC. This sequence encodes CASRDYNEQFF.

To note about this clonotype: The junction and the germline gene differ at one end; a read error may be behind it. V is TRBV7-9 and J is TRBJ2-1; the D gene is possibly TRBD2 (8 bases). This CDR3 comprises 17 residues. In germline, CDR1 is SEHNR, CDR2 FQNEAQ (reference sequence). CDR3 sequence (DNA): TGTGCCAGCTTCGGGGGGGCTGGCGTAGGGGGCCTCGATGAGCAGTTCTTT. The encoded protein is CASFGGAGVGGLDEQFF. The full variable domain, rest sourced from reference TRBV7-9 and TRBJ2-1, is DTGVSQNPRHKITKRGQNVTFRCDPISEHNRLYWYRQTLGQGPEFLTYFQNEAQLEKSRLLSDRFSAERPKGSFSTLEIQRTEQGDSAMYLCASFGGAGVGGLDEQFFGPGTRLTVL.

The count of this clonotype is one. The V and J genes are TRBV5-1 and TRBJ2-5, with 8 bases lining up with TRBD2. Germline-derived CDR1 and CDR2 are SGHRS and YFSETQ. J was trimmed by 5 bases and V by 0 bases; bases with no gene match: 6. The CDR3 runs to 15 residues. The CDR3 here is CASSLVAGGRETQYF. The CDR3 DNA reads as TGCGCCAGCAGCTTGGTGGCGGGGGGCAGGGAGACCCAGTACTTC.

This clonotype was picked up one time. CDR3 bases: TGTGCCAGCAGTTTCGGGGGCGCGAGGGAGACCCAGTACTTC. Amino acid sequence: CASSFGGARETQYF. The V call is TRBV28, the J call TRBJ2-5, with D tentatively TRBD1 or TRBD2 (6 bases each). The V end was cut by 3 bases, the J end by 5 bases, with 13 bases between. Germline-derived CDR1 and CDR2 are MDHEN and SYDVKM. This CDR3 has 14 residues. Full variable domain (missing parts from reference TRBV28 and TRBJ2-5): DVKVTQSSRYLVKRTGEKVFLECVQDMDHENMFWYRQDPGLGLRLIYFSYDVKMKEKGDIPEGYSVSREKKERFSLILESASTNQTSMYLCASSFGGARETQYFGPGTRLLVL.

The sample holds many counts of this clonotype. This rearrangement joins TRBV6-2 or TRBV6-3 to TRBJ1-4; the D is unclear. The CDR3 consists of 17 residues. Germline CDR1 is MNHEY and CDR2 is SVGEGT. V shed 5 bases and J shed 1 base, with 17 bases lying between them. Written as DNA, the CDR3 is TGTGCCAGCAGTACAAGCCTCATATTTGGAACTAATGAAAAACTGTTTTTT. This translates into CASSTSLIFGTNEKLFF.

This clonotype has a count of ten or more. The rearrangement joins TRBV4-3 to TRBJ2-3; TRBD2 agrees at 10 bases. The CDR3 sequence is 16 residues long. Germline CDR1 LGHNA, CDR2 YSLEER. V shed 3 bases and J 7 bases; nucleotides not matched to a gene: 10. The CDR3 reads CASSQGIAGGHHTQYF. The CDR3 region has the DNA TGCGCCAGCAGCCAGGGAATAGCGGGAGGACACCATACGCAGTATTTT.

This clonotype was detected many times. V gene TRBV11-2 combines with J gene TRBJ2-5; tentatively, D is TRBD1 or TRBD2 (5 bases each). Germline V gene data show CDR1 as SGHAT and CDR2 as FQNNGV. The CDR3 is 16 residues long. V was pared by 1 base and J by 3 bases, with 15 bases between. CDR3 region: CASSLGTRAGKETQYF. DNA of the CDR3: TGTGCCAGCAGCTTAGGTACCAGGGCCGGGAAAGAGACCCAGTACTTC.

Ten or more counts support this clonotype. The chain is built from TRBV2 and TRBJ2-1; unclear D gene. The germline gives CDR1 SNHLY, CDR2 FYNNEI. The V and J ends lost 5 bases and 10 bases respectively, with 12 bases between them. CDR3 size: 12 residues. The CDR3 bases are TGTGCCAGCAGTCTCCTTCTCTACGAGCAGTTCTTC. This translates into CASSLLLYEQFF.

The chain joins TRBV7-3 to TRBJ2-1; the match to TRBD2 covers 9 bases. CDR3 length: 15 amino acids. With 2 bases clipped from V and 1 base from J, the junction kept 0 bases outside the gene matches. Germline V CDR1 and CDR2: SGHTA, FQGTGA. CDR3 amino acids: CASSLGLASYNEQFF. In nucleotides, the CDR3 is TGTGCCAGCAGCTTAGGACTAGCGTCCTACAATGAGCAGTTCTTC.